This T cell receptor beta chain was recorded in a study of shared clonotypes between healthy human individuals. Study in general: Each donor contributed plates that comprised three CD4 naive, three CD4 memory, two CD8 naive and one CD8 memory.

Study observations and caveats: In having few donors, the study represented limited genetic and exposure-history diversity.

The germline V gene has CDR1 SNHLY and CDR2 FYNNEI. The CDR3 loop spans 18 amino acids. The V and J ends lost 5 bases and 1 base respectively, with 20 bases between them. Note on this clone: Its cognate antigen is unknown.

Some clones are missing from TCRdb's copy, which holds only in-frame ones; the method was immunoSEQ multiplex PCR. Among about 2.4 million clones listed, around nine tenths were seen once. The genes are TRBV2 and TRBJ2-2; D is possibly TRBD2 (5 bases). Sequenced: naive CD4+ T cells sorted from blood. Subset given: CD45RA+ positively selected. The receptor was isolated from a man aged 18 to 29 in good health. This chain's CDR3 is CASSYIPRVAGNTGELFF. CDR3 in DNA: TGTGCCAGCAGTTATATTCCGAGGGTGGCGGGGAACACCGGGGAGCTGTTTTTT.